Below are 32 T cell receptor beta chains sequenced from a single sample in a study of blood T cells in healthy people across ages. Alongside a J-beta primer mix, a sample-barcoded 5' primer served in a second PCR lasting roughly 7 to 12 cycles. TCRdb re-called the 5' RACE reads through MiXCR, storing one row per CDR3 protein. The repertoire holds 1.5 million to 2 million distinct CDR3 sequences, roughly 27% seen once, with about 7.7% in the top ten. Sequenced input: blood. These receptors all stem from a woman aged 25 to 39 in good health.

This clonotype has a count of ten or more. This rearrangement joins TRBV5-1 to TRBJ1-2, with 9 bases fitting TRBD1. The trim removed 4 bases at V and 8 bases at J, leaving 9 bases unmatched. Per the germline V gene, CDR1 is SGHRS and CDR2 is YFSETQ. The CDR3 spans 14 residues. CDR3 nucleotides: TGCGCCAGCAGCACGAGCGGGACAGGGAACGGCTACACCTTC. The encoded protein is CASSTSGTGNGYTF.

This CDR3 is CSAPRAGDAYNEQFF. As DNA, the CDR3 is TGCAGTGCCCCTCGAGCGGGGGACGCCTACAATGAGCAGTTCTTC. V is TRBV20-1 and J is TRBJ2-1, with TRBD2 matching over 8 bases. CDR1 is DFQATT and CDR2 is SNEGSKA in the germline V gene (reference sequence). The V segment lost 6 bases and the J segment 2 bases; nucleotides outside the gene matches: 9. The CDR3 extends over 15 amino acids.

There are a few counts of this clonotype. This chain connects TRBV3-1 to TRBJ1-2; weak D call: TRBD1 (6 bases). The V end lost 4 bases, the J end lost 8 bases, and 11 bases lay between the germline ends. The germline V gene encodes CDR1 LGHDT and CDR2 YNNKEL (reference sequence). The CDR3 is 12 residues long. The CDR3 region has the DNA TGTGCCAGCAGCCGTAACAGGGAAGGCTACACCTTC. Encoded protein: CASSRNREGYTF.

As concerns this clonotype: This sequence may be a read error, since a much larger clone differs from it by one base. V usage is TRBV29-1 and J usage is TRBJ2-7; 9 bases fit TRBD2. CDR1 and CDR2 (germline): SQVTM, ANQGSEA. The CDR3 totals 13 residues. Here the CDR3 reads CIVPGTSLNEQYF. Written as DNA, the CDR3 is TGCATCGTTCCCGGGACTAGCTTAAACGAGCAGTACTTC.

A remark on this clonotype: This may arise from a read error, as a much more abundant clone is one base away. CDR3 in DNA: TGTGCCACCGGACAGGATCCAAACTATGGCAACACCTTC. This codes for CATGQDPNYGNTF. V usage is TRBV10-3 and J usage is TRBJ1-2; TRBD1 agrees at 7 bases. The CDR3 extends over 13 amino acids. The V gene's germline CDR1 is ENHRY and CDR2 SYGVKD.

This chain connects TRBV7-9 to TRBJ2-7; either TRBD1 or TRBD2 may supply D (5 bases each). V shed 5 bases and J shed 2 bases, with 16 bases lying between them. The CDR3 spans 15 residues. Germline CDR1 is SEHNR and CDR2 is FQNEAQ (reference sequence). CDR3 loop: CASSLRWGRPYEQYF. The CDR3 nucleotides are TGTGCCAGCAGCCTTCGGTGGGGACGTCCCTACGAGCAGTACTTC.

This clonotype has only a few counts. The chain is built from TRBV5-1 and TRBJ2-5; D possibly corresponds to TRBD1 (5 bases). CDR3 length: 14 amino acids. The germline gives CDR1 SGHRS, CDR2 YFSETQ. V lost 3 bases and J lost 1, with 10 bases in between. In DNA form, the CDR3 reads TGCGCCAGCAGCTGGCTGGACACCCAAGAGACCCAGTACTTC. It encodes CASSWLDTQETQYF.

The chain has TRBV20-1 and TRBJ1-5; TRBD1 is a possible D gene (5 bases). With 0 bases removed from V and 0 bases from J, the gap between germline ends came to 12 bases. The CDR3 spans 16 residues. Germline V gene lookup returns CDR1 DFQATT and CDR2 SNEGSKA (reference sequence). CDR3 sequence (DNA): TGCAGTGCTAGAGATGGGGCAGGACTTAGCAATCAGCCCCAGCATTTT. Translation: CSARDGAGLSNQPQHF.

As concerns this clonotype: Given a much more abundant clone one base away, this may be a read error. The chain couples TRBV3-1 to TRBJ2-7; 8 bases are shared with TRBD2. V was pared by 7 bases and J by 4 bases, with 9 bases of the junction left unmatched. CDR1 and CDR2 (germline): LGHDT, YNNKEL (reference sequence). The CDR3 covers 14 residues. The CDR3 spells CASNHRLAPYEQYF. The CDR3 bases are TGTGCCAGCAACCATCGACTAGCGCCTTACGAGCAGTACTTC.

This clonotype turned up a few times. The chain is built from TRBV4-3 and TRBJ2-1; TRBD1 might be the D (6 bases). The ends were cut back, 4 bases at V and 3 bases at J, with 16 bases in the middle. Germline V gene data show CDR1 as LGHNA and CDR2 as YSLEER. This CDR3 comprises 16 residues. CDR3 region: CASSPEGTKLYNEQFF. The CDR3 DNA follows: TGCGCCAGCAGCCCAGAGGGGACAAAACTCTACAATGAGCAGTTCTTC.

This clonotype turned up a few times. The rearrangement joins TRBV12-3 or TRBV12-4 to TRBJ2-4; 10 bases match TRBD2. Trimming cost V 6 bases and J 13 bases; bases outside gene matches: 12. The CDR3 runs 14 residues. CDR3 sequence (DNA): TGTGCCAGCAGCCCCGGGGCTAGCGGGAGCGGGCAGTACTTC. This translates into CASSPGASGSGQYF.

This clonotype was counted ten times or more. The rearrangement uses TRBV5-5 and TRBJ1-6; D is uncertain. V lost 6 bases, J lost 0 bases, and 13 bases lay in between. The CDR3 is made up of 16 amino acids. The germline V gene encodes CDR1 SGHKS and CDR2 YYEKEE (reference sequence). The CDR3: CASNPERSSYNSPLHF. The CDR3 DNA is TGTGCCAGCAACCCCGAGCGAAGCTCCTATAATTCACCCCTCCACTTT.

CDR3 sequence reads: CSARESGEKLFF. In nucleotides, the CDR3 is TGCAGTGCTAGAGAATCGGGTGAAAAACTGTTTTTT. The rearrangement links TRBV20-1 to TRBJ1-4; D not certain. The CDR3 is 12 amino acids. V lost 0 bases and J lost 7, with 6 bases in between. Germline CDR1 DFQATT, CDR2 SNEGSKA (reference sequence).

The chain has TRBV20-1 and TRBJ2-1; D possibly corresponds to TRBD2 (6 bases). The V gene lost 4 bases and the J gene lost 13 bases, with 20 bases spanning the gap. This CDR3 is built from 13 residues. Germline V lookup: CDR1 DFQATT, CDR2 SNEGSKA (reference sequence). CDR3 region: CSANPEGLKTQFF. In DNA form, the CDR3 reads TGCAGTGCTAACCCGGAGGGGCTAAAGACCCAGTTCTTC.

There are a few counts of this clonotype. V is TRBV11-2 and J is TRBJ2-1; the match to TRBD2 covers 9 bases. This CDR3 region has 15 residues. With V trimmed by 5 bases and J by 9 bases, 11 bases remained unmatched. Germline loops: CDR1 SGHAT, CDR2 FQNNGV. In nucleotides, the CDR3 is TGTGCCAGCAGCGATTCGCGGGCGGGAGGGCTTGAGCAGTTCTTC. Its translation: CASSDSRAGGLEQFF. Full variable domain (missing parts from reference TRBV11-2 and TRBJ2-1): EAGVAQSPRYKIIEKRQSVAFWCNPISGHATLYWYQQILGQGPKLLIQFQNNGVVDDSQLPKDRFSAERLKGVDSTLKIQPAKLEDSAVYLCASSDSRAGGLEQFFGPGTRLTVL.

The chain uses TRBV5-5 and TRBJ1-1; a weak D match, TRBD1 (5 bases). Germline values: CDR1 SGHKS, CDR2 YYEKEE (reference sequence). The CDR3 totals 15 residues. With 7 bases removed from V and 4 bases from J, the gap between germline ends came to 20 bases. CDR3 sequence (DNA): TGTGCCAGCGGCGGAGTCGCGGGACTGCTCACTGAAGCTTTCTTT. Its translation: CASGGVAGLLTEAFF.

This clonotype was observed once. This may arise from a read error, as a much more abundant clone is one base away. V is TRBV2 and J is TRBJ2-1; either TRBD1 or TRBD2 may fit D (5 bases each). This CDR3 is built from 15 residues. The V gene's germline CDR1 is SNHLY and CDR2 FYNNEI. The CDR3 region has the DNA TGTGCCAGCAGTGAAATGGGACGCCGAAACAAGGAGCAGTTCTTC. Protein product: CASSEMGRRNKEQFF.

This clonotype has at least ten counts. The rearrangement joins TRBV6-6 to TRBJ2-7; 9 bases match TRBD1. Per germline, CDR1 MNHNY and CDR2 SVGAGI (reference sequence). Trimming took 2 bases from V and 4 from J; bases not matched to a gene: 6. The CDR3 runs 15 residues. The CDR3, as DNA: TGTGCCAGCAGTTACACAGGGGGCGCGGGGTACGAGCAGTACTTC. Translated: CASSYTGGAGYEQYF.

The rearrangement joins TRBV5-1 to TRBJ2-3; TRBD2 is a possible D gene (5 bases). The CDR3 is 12 residues long. The germline V and J ends were trimmed by 7 bases and 3 bases, with 9 bases remaining between them. Germline CDR1 is SGHRS and CDR2 is YFSETQ. The CDR3: CASASGTDTQYF. CDR3 DNA sequence: TGCGCCAGCGCTTCGGGAACAGATACGCAGTATTTT.

The chain uses TRBV20-1 and TRBJ2-2; maybe TRBD2 (6 bases). The CDR3 is 14 amino acids. The V end was cut by 5 bases, the J end by 5 bases, with 15 bases between. Germline V CDR1 and CDR2: DFQATT, SNEGSKA (reference sequence). CDR3: CSAWDSDRTGELFF. The CDR3 coding sequence is TGCAGTGCTTGGGACTCCGATCGGACCGGGGAGCTGTTTTTT.

V usage is TRBV12-3 or TRBV12-4 and J usage is TRBJ2-1; 9 bases fit TRBD1. After removal of 5 bases from V and 8 bases from J, the junction contained 10 bases not matched to a gene. CDR3 length: 15 amino acids. CDR3 residues: CASSQWDRVSDEQFF. As DNA, the CDR3 is TGTGCCAGCAGTCAATGGGACAGGGTGTCGGATGAGCAGTTCTTC.

The V call is TRBV20-1, the J call TRBJ2-5, with D maybe TRBD2 (5 bases). This CDR3 comprises 14 residues. V was trimmed by 1 base and J by 2 bases, leaving 11 bases between them. Looked up from germline, CDR1 is DFQATT and CDR2 is SNEGSKA (reference sequence). In nucleotides, the CDR3 is TGCAGTGCTAGAGCTGGCGGGTTTCAAGAGACCCAGTACTTC. This translates into CSARAGGFQETQYF.

This chain connects TRBV11-2 to TRBJ2-7; the D call may be TRBD1 or TRBD2 (5 bases each). Germline V gene sequence: CDR1 SGHAT, CDR2 FQNNGV. The CDR3 extends over 16 amino acids. The ends were cut back, 1 base at V and 1 base at J, with 14 bases in the middle. The CDR3, as DNA: TGTGCCAGCAGCTTAGTGCTGGGGGAGTTGTCCTACGAGCAGTACTTC. Translating it yields CASSLVLGELSYEQYF.

This clonotype showed up just once. The rearrangement joins TRBV5-1 to TRBJ1-2, with D perhaps matching TRBD1 (6 bases). V was trimmed by 4 bases and J by 2 bases, leaving 12 bases between them. This CDR3 has 14 residues. Germline V CDR1 and CDR2: SGHRS, YFSETQ. The CDR3 DNA is TGCGCCAGCAGCATAGACAGGAGAAACTATGGCTACACCTTC. It codes for CASSIDRRNYGYTF.

The chain is built from TRBV28 and TRBJ2-7; weak D call: TRBD2 (7 bases). Near its end, the DNA agrees better with TRBJ2-5, so the J call may be wrong. The CDR3 consists of 16 residues. Germline CDR1 reads MDHEN; CDR2 reads SYDVKM. The CDR3 region is CASRPLRGGLEKTQYF. The CDR3 DNA reads as TGTGCCAGCAGGCCCCTGAGGGGGGGCCTGGAAAAGACCCAGTACTTC.

CDR3 in amino acids: CASSLGATGVDEQFF. CDR3 DNA sequence: TGTGCCAGCAGCTTAGGTGCGACAGGGGTCGATGAGCAGTTCTTC. The chain joins TRBV7-2 to TRBJ2-1; 8 bases align to TRBD1. This CDR3 is 15 amino acids long. Trimming removed 1 base from V and 8 bases from J; junction bases left unmatched: 7. Germline V CDR1 and CDR2: SGHTA, FQGNSA.

This clonotype was recorded at least ten times. The chain uses TRBV6-5 and TRBJ2-1; D may be TRBD1 (7 bases). The CDR3 is 15 amino acids. Trimming pared 5 bases from V and 4 bases from J, leaving 15 bases between. The germline CDR1 and CDR2 sequences are MNHEY and SVGAGI. CDR3 DNA: TGTGCCAGCAGTCTCTCCAGGGGGGCTTACAATGAGCAGTTCTTC. It yields the protein CASSLSRGAYNEQFF.

Concerning this clonotype itself: One end of the junction is discordant with germline, which a read error may explain. The genes are TRBV29-1 and TRBJ2-5; weak D call: TRBD2 (6 bases). The V gene's germline CDR1 is SQVTM and CDR2 ANQGSEA. The CDR3 extends over 13 amino acids. This CDR3 is CGVESRFGGTQYF. CDR3 nucleotides: TGCGGCGTTGAAAGCAGGTTCGGGGGGACCCAGTACTTC. The full variable domain, rest sourced from reference TRBV29-1 and TRBJ2-5, is SAVISQKPSRDICQRGTSLTIQCQVDSQVTMMFWYRQQPGQSLTLIATANQGSEATYESGFVIDKFPISRPNLTFSTLTVSNMSPEDSSIYLCGVESRFGGTQYFGPGTRLLVL.

The chain uses TRBV28 and TRBJ1-2, with 9 bases lining up with TRBD1. Germline CDR1 is MDHEN and CDR2 is SYDVKM. V trimming: 6 bases; J trimming: 2 bases; junction bases outside the gene matches: 10. This CDR3 is 16 amino acids long. CDR3 sequence reads: CASSPYGQGKNYGYTF. The CDR3 nucleotides are TGTGCCAGCAGCCCCTATGGACAGGGGAAAAACTATGGCTACACCTTC.

This clonotype was seen a few times. The rearrangement uses TRBV4-2 and TRBJ2-7; TRBD1 might be the D (6 bases). Germline V gives CDR1 LGHNA, CDR2 YNFKEQ. This CDR3 has 15 residues. The V and J ends lost 4 bases and 6 bases respectively, with 19 bases between them. This CDR3 is CASSPPRGGTSEQYF. CDR3 bases: TGTGCCAGCAGCCCCCCGAGAGGGGGAACGTCCGAGCAGTACTTC.

The chain combines TRBV20-1 with TRBJ2-5; D call uncertain. The last part of the DNA fits TRBJ2-7 better; the J call may be wrong. CDR1 DFQATT and CDR2 SNEGSKA come from the germline V gene (reference sequence). The CDR3 has 12 amino acids. CDR3 region: CSAMGVHYEQYF. CDR3 nucleotides: TGCAGTGCTATGGGTGTCCACTACGAGCAGTACTTC.

This sequence joins TRBV11-2 and TRBJ2-3, with D uncertain. The germline V gene has CDR1 SGHAT and CDR2 FQNNGV. The CDR3 loop spans 15 amino acids. V was pared by 1 base and J by 2 bases, with 10 bases between. The CDR3 nucleotides read TGTGCCAGCAGCTTAGGAAGAAGGGCCACAGATACGCAGTATTTT. Protein: CASSLGRRATDTQYF.